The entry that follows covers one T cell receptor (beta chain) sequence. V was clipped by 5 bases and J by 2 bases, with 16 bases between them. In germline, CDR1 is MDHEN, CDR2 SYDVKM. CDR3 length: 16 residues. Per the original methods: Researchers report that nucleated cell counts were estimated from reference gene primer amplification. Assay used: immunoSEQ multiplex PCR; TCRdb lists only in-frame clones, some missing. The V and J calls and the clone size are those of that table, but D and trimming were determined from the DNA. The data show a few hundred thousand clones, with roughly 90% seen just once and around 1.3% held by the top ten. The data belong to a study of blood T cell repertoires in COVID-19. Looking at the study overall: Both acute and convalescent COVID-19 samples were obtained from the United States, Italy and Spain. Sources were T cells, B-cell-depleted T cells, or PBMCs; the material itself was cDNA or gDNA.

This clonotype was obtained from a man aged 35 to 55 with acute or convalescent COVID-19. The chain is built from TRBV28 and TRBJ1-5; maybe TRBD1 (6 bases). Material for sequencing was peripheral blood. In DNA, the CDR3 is TGTGCCAGCAGTCGACCTGGGGGGGGGCGCAATCAGCCCCAGCATTTT. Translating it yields CASSRPGGGRNQPQHF.